Each of the 18 T cell receptor beta chains below was sequenced from the same sample in a study of blood T cell repertoires in COVID-19. Using immunoSEQ multiplex PCR, the repertoire was profiled, and TCRdb retains in-frame clones only, with some absent. The sample has under 200,000 clones, over 60% seen once. The sample comprised peripheral blood. The source of these receptors is a woman older than 75 with acute or convalescent COVID-19.

J is TRBJ2-2 and V is TRBV3-1 (or the pseudogene TRBV3-2), with D possibly being TRBD2 (6 bases). Germline assignment: CDR1 LGHDT and CDR2 YNNKEL (reference sequence). The V and J ends lost 0 bases and 3 bases respectively, with 11 bases between them. CDR3 size: 16 residues. The CDR3 nucleotides read TGTGCCAGCAGCCAAGATTGGCGGGACGACACCGGGGAGCTGTTTTTT. As protein: CASSQDWRDDTGELFF.

About this clone: Within the sample, other DNA sequences also encode this same CDR3. This chain uses TRBV3-1 (or the pseudogene TRBV3-2) with TRBJ2-7; 9 bases are a match to TRBD2. V shed 4 bases, J shed 1 base, and the junction held 8 bases outside the gene matches. The germline CDR1 and CDR2 sequences are LGHDT and YNNKEL (reference sequence). There are 16 residues in the CDR3. DNA of the CDR3: TGTGCCAGCAGCCCCCCCGGGCTAGCGGGGTCCTACGAGCAGTACTTC. As protein: CASSPPGLAGSYEQYF.

The chain couples TRBV18 to TRBJ1-5; D remains unclear. The V end lost 1 base, the J end lost 1 base, and 11 bases lay between the germline ends. The CDR3 runs 16 residues. Germline-derived CDR1 and CDR2 are KGHSH and LQKENI. Here the CDR3 reads CASSPQSGASNQPQHF. The CDR3 nucleotides read TGTGCCAGCTCACCACAATCGGGAGCAAGCAATCAGCCCCAGCATTTT.

This clone came up a few times. V and J are TRBV30 and TRBJ1-6, with D possibly being TRBD1 (6 bases). Per germline, CDR1 GTSNPN and CDR2 SVGIG (reference sequence). Trimming left V 0 bases short and J 3 bases short, with 12 bases between. The CDR3 is 16 residues long. The CDR3 DNA follows: TGTGCCTGGAGTGTACTAGGACAGAACTATAATTCACCCCTCCACTTT. This sequence encodes CAWSVLGQNYNSPLHF. Full variable domain (missing parts from reference TRBV30 and TRBJ1-6): SQTIHQWPATLVQPVGSPLSLECTVEGTSNPNLYWYRQAAGRGLQLLFYSVGIGQISSEVPQNLSASRPQDRQFILSSKKLLLSDSGFYLCAWSVLGQNYNSPLHFGNGTRLTVT.

This clone was counted only a few times. The chain recombines TRBV3-1 (or the pseudogene TRBV3-2) with TRBJ1-6, with D tentatively TRBD1 (6 bases). This CDR3 comprises 16 residues. In germline, CDR1 is LGHDT, CDR2 YNNKEL (reference sequence). Trimming cost V 0 bases and J 7 bases, with 13 bases left between them. This chain's CDR3 is CASSQELNRANSPLHF. For the CDR3, the DNA is TGTGCCAGCAGCCAAGAATTGAACAGGGCAAATTCACCCCTCCACTTT.

The rearrangement joins TRBV5-1 to TRBJ2-1; 7 nucleotides align to TRBD2. Germline trimming cut 6 bases from V and 10 bases from J; bases unmatched to any gene: 7. CDR1 is SGHRS and CDR2 is YFSETQ in the germline V gene. The CDR3 sequence is 12 residues long. The CDR3 region has the DNA TGCGCCAGCAAGGGAGGGGACCACGAGCAGTTCTTC. Translating it yields CASKGGDHEQFF.

The CDR3 spells CASTPRQSSNQPQHF. The CDR3, as DNA: TGCGCCAGCACCCCCCGACAGTCAAGCAATCAGCCCCAGCATTTT. The J gene is TRBJ1-5, the V gene TRBV10-1, with D tentatively TRBD1 (5 bases). The V and J ends lost 7 bases and 1 base respectively, with 14 bases between them. CDR3 length: 15 amino acids. CDR1 and CDR2 from the germline V gene are WNHNN and SYGVQD (reference sequence).

As concerns this clone: Other DNA variants within this sample encode the same CDR3. The J gene is TRBJ1-1, the V gene TRBV10-3; D may be TRBD1 (5 bases). Germline CDR1 reads ENHRY; CDR2 reads SYGVKD. CDR3 size: 11 residues. Trimming took off 6 bases at V and 5 bases at J, with 7 bases between the two ends. The chain's CDR3 is CAISGGTEAFF. The DNA of the CDR3 is TGTGCCATCAGCGGGGGAACTGAAGCTTTCTTT.

V is TRBV5-1 and J is TRBJ1-2; D is uncertain. Germline V gene sequence: CDR1 SGHRS, CDR2 YFSETQ. The CDR3 covers 14 residues. V lost 2 bases, J lost 7 bases, and 15 bases lay in between. CDR3 region: CASSFESGRRGYTF. CDR3 nucleotides: TGCGCCAGCAGCTTTGAGTCCGGGAGACGTGGCTACACCTTC.

V and J are TRBV5-6 and TRBJ2-7, with 12 bases that match TRBD2. Germline values: CDR1 SGHDT, CDR2 YYEEEE. This CDR3 has 16 residues. V shed 1 base, J shed 5 bases, and the junction held 7 bases outside the gene matches. DNA for the CDR3: TGTGCCAGCAGCTTGTTGCTAGCGGGAGGGGTTAACGAGCAGTACTTC. Its translation: CASSLLLAGGVNEQYF. Variable domain in full (rest from reference TRBV5-6 and TRBJ2-7): DAGVTQSPTHLIKTRGQQVTLRCSPKSGHDTVSWYQQALGQGPQFIFQYYEEEERQRGNFPDRFSGHQFPNYSSELNVNALLLGDSALYLCASSLLLAGGVNEQYFGPGTRLTVT.

As concerns this clone: The same CDR3 arises from other DNA sequences in this sample as well. This chain links TRBV3-1 (or the pseudogene TRBV3-2) with TRBJ2-7; D possibly corresponds to TRBD2 (6 bases). V was cut by 4 bases and J by 3 bases, with 13 bases left in between. CDR3 length equals 14 residues. Germline V gene sequence: CDR1 LGHDT, CDR2 YNNKEL (reference sequence). CDR3 amino acids: CASSLRETRYEQYF. CDR3 sequence (DNA): TGTGCCAGCAGCCTTCGGGAGACCCGCTACGAGCAGTACTTC.

The rearrangement joins TRBV11-2 to TRBJ1-4, with TRBD1 as a possible D gene (6 bases). The CDR3 has 15 residues. Germline CDR1 is SGHAT and CDR2 is FQNNGV. Trimming pared 5 bases from V and 6 bases from J, leaving 16 bases between. The CDR3 nucleotides read TGTGCCAGCAGCGTAGGGCAGGGGTTGTATGAAAAACTGTTTTTT. Translated, it gives CASSVGQGLYEKLFF. Complete variable domain (other parts from reference TRBV11-2 and TRBJ1-4): EAGVAQSPRYKIIEKRQSVAFWCNPISGHATLYWYQQILGQGPKLLIQFQNNGVVDDSQLPKDRFSAERLKGVDSTLKIQPAKLEDSAVYLCASSVGQGLYEKLFFGSGTQLSVL.

The chain joins TRBV28 to TRBJ1-5; tentative D call: TRBD1 (5 bases). Trimming left V 6 bases short and J 7 bases short, with 19 bases between. The CDR3 runs to 15 residues. Germline assignment: CDR1 MDHEN and CDR2 SYDVKM. CDR3 sequence reads: CASRPTGPRGQPQHF. CDR3 DNA sequence: TGTGCCAGCAGACCGACGGGGCCTCGGGGGCAGCCCCAGCATTTT.

The DNA of the CDR3 is TGTGCCAGCAGCGTAGGAACAGGGCGCGAGGTTTACTATGGCTACACCTTC. Amino acid sequence: CASSVGTGREVYYGYTF. The chain carries TRBV9 and TRBJ1-2; tentative D call: TRBD1 (6 bases). V lost 0 bases, J lost 3 bases, and 18 bases lay in between. The CDR3 covers 17 residues. Germline CDR1 and CDR2: SGDLS and YYNGEE.

J is TRBJ1-2 and V is TRBV5-1; tentatively, D is TRBD1 (6 bases). V was clipped by 2 bases and J by 1 base, with 12 bases between them. The CDR3 totals 15 residues. Germline lookup yields CDR1 SGHRS and CDR2 YFSETQ. CDR3 DNA: TGCGCCAGCAGCTTCGACCCAGGGGATAACTATGGCTACACCTTC. This codes for CASSFDPGDNYGYTF.

This sequence joins TRBV14 and TRBJ1-2; 12 bases map to TRBD1. J gave up 8 bases and V 4 bases, and 5 bases lay outside the gene matches. CDR1 SGHDN and CDR2 FVKESK come from the germline V gene. The CDR3 totals 14 residues. The CDR3 DNA follows: TGTGCCAGCAGCCCGGGACAGGGGGCGCAAGGCTACACCTTC. Translation gives CASSPGQGAQGYTF.

This chain connects TRBV29-1 to TRBJ2-1; possibly TRBD1 for D (6 bases). Germline assignment: CDR1 SQVTM and CDR2 ANQGSEA. CDR3 length equals 14 residues. Trimming shortened V by 7 bases and J by 7 bases, and 20 bases separated the two germline ends. The CDR3 DNA reads TGCAGCGGCAACAGGGCCGGTTCTTGGAATGAGCAGTTCTTC. Translation gives CSGNRAGSWNEQFF.

The rearrangement links TRBV4-1 to TRBJ1-3; D is possibly TRBD1 (5 bases). Germline V CDR1 and CDR2: MGHRA, YSYEKL. V lost 0 bases and J 4 bases, leaving 16 bases between the germline ends. The CDR3 covers 17 residues. This CDR3 reads CASSQEGRQGVGNTIYF. The CDR3 coding sequence is TGCGCCAGCAGCCAAGAGGGGAGGCAGGGTGTAGGAAACACCATATATTTT.